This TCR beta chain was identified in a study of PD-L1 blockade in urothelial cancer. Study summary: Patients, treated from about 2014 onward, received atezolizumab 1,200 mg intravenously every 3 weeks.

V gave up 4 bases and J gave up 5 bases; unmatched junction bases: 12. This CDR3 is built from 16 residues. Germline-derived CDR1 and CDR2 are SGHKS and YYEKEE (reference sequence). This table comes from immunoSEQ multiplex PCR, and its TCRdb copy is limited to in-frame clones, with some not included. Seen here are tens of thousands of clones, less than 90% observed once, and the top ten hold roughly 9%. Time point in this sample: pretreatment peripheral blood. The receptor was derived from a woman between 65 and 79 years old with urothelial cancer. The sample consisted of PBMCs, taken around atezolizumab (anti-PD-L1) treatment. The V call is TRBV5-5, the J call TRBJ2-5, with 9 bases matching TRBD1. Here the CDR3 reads CASSPEDRGVLETQYF. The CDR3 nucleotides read TGTGCCAGCAGCCCGGAGGACAGGGGCGTATTGGAGACCCAGTACTTC. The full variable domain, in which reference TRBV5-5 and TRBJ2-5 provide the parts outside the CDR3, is DAGVTQSPTHLIKTRGQQVTLRCSPISGHKSVSWYQQVLGQGPQFIFQYYEKEERGRGNFPDRFSARQFPNYSSELNVNALLLGDSALYLCASSPEDRGVLETQYFGPGTRLLVL.